The clone carrying this T cell receptor beta chain appeared a single time. Its specificity is not known. V lost 4 bases and J lost 9, with 22 bases in between. The CDR3 sequence is 16 residues long. Germline V gene lookup returns CDR1 LGHNA and CDR2 YNFKEQ. TCRdb's table, derived via immunoSEQ multiplex PCR, lists solely in-frame clones and lacks some. Of some 15,000 clones listed, nearly 90% are singletons. The sample belongs to a study of T cells in localized non-small cell lung cancer. Points from the study as a whole: T cell clonality was highest in uninvolved adjacent lung, above tumor. Across samples, adjacent lung featured a median roughly 60 of the top 100 tumor clones. A single tumor region was sequenced, leaving heterogeneity possible. Among blood samples, higher T cell density accompanied longer overall survival.

Sample: peripheral blood mononuclear cells, taken before any cancer treatment. The chain uses TRBV4-2 and TRBJ2-1; tentative D call: TRBD2 (6 bases). This TCR was sampled from a woman aged 40-70 years with stage III lung adenocarcinoma. CDR3 sequence: CASSPSDVGGSVEQFF. The CDR3 DNA follows: TGTGCCAGCAGCCCCTCCGACGTAGGAGGGAGTGTTGAGCAGTTCTTC.